This entry lists 27 T cell receptor beta chains sequenced from one sample in a study of Ad26.COV2.S vaccination and SARS-CoV-2 variants. Profiled with immunoSEQ multiplex PCR; TCRdb holds only in-frame clones, not every one. The top ten hold 3% to 5% of the sample, which has around 370,000 clones, 92% seen once. The sample here was peripheral blood, taken after recovery from COVID-19. The receptors derive from a human donor who had recovered from COVID-19.

The chain links TRBV11-2 to TRBJ1-1; the match to TRBD1 covers 10 bases. J gave up 1 base and V 3 bases, and 8 bases lay outside the gene matches. The length of the CDR3 is 17 residues. Germline values: CDR1 SGHAT, CDR2 FQNNGV. The DNA for the CDR3 is TGTGCCAGCAGCTTGGTCGGGACAGGGGCCCCGAACACTGAAGCTTTCTTT. Its translation: CASSLVGTGAPNTEAFF.

The J gene is TRBJ1-1, the V gene TRBV10-1, with D uncertain. V dropped 3 bases and J dropped 3 bases, with 11 bases sitting between them. The V gene's germline CDR1 is WNHNN and CDR2 SYGVQD (reference sequence). The CDR3 spans 14 residues. CDR3 DNA: TGCGCCAGCAGTGATGGCGGGAAGGACACTGAAGCTTTCTTT. This sequence encodes CASSDGGKDTEAFF.

CDR3 in DNA: TGTGCCAGCAGCTTAGGGACAGGGGCGACCACTGAAGCTTTCTTT. Its protein product is CASSLGTGATTEAFF. V usage is TRBV11-2 and J usage is TRBJ1-1, with 9 bases matching TRBD1. CDR1 SGHAT and CDR2 FQNNGV come from the germline V gene. The CDR3 is 15 amino acids. The V gene end was trimmed by 1 base and the J gene end by 4 bases; junction bases not matched to a gene: 4.

Here the CDR3 reads CASSYDRGSYEQYF. The CDR3 nucleotides are TGTGCCAGCAGTTACGACAGGGGGTCCTACGAGCAGTACTTC. The rearrangement uses TRBV6-5 and TRBJ2-7; 9 bases align to TRBD1. V shed 2 bases, J shed 1 base, and the junction held 0 bases outside the gene matches. Germline-derived CDR1 and CDR2 are MNHEY and SVGAGI. This CDR3 region has 14 residues.

The V and J genes are TRBV6-1 and TRBJ2-3, with TRBD2 as a possible D gene (5 bases). The ends were cut back, 3 bases at V and 9 bases at J, with 16 bases in the middle. This CDR3 has 14 amino acids. Per the germline V gene, CDR1 is MNHNS and CDR2 is SASEGT. The CDR3 protein is CASSDQSGIETQYF. The CDR3 DNA follows: TGTGCCAGCAGTGATCAGTCCGGGATAGAGACGCAGTATTTT.

On this clone: This CDR3 is also generated by other DNA sequences in the sample. The chain joins TRBV15 to TRBJ2-7, with D possibly matching TRBD1 (6 bases). Deletions cut 1 base from V and 2 bases from J, with 9 bases between. Germline lookup yields CDR1 LNHNV and CDR2 YYDKDF (reference sequence). This CDR3 region has 14 residues. The CDR3, as DNA: TGTGCCACCAGCAGAGGCAGGGGTCCCTACGAGCAGTACTTC. It is translated as CATSRGRGPYEQYF. Full variable domain (missing parts from reference TRBV15 and TRBJ2-7): DAMVIQNPRYQVTQFGKPVTLSCSQTLNHNVMYWYQQKSSQAPKLLFHYYDKDFNNEADTPDNFQSRRPNTSFCFLDIRSPGLGDTAMYLCATSRGRGPYEQYFGPGTRLTVT.

The J gene is TRBJ1-1, the V gene TRBV27; D is unclear. CDR1 and CDR2 from the germline V gene are MNHEY and SMNVEV (reference sequence). CDR3 length: 13 residues. V lost 2 bases to trimming and J lost 3 bases, with 7 bases between them. CDR3 sequence: CASSLVGYTEAFF. In DNA form, the CDR3 reads TGTGCCAGCAGTTTAGTGGGTTACACTGAAGCTTTCTTT.

The chain uses TRBV12-3 or TRBV12-4 and TRBJ2-1; possible D gene TRBD1, 6 bases. V lost 8 bases to trimming and J lost 3 bases, with 11 bases between them. The CDR3 is 13 residues long. CDR3 DNA sequence: TGTGCCAGCGCCGGGACACTCTACAATGAGCAGTTCTTC. It encodes CASAGTLYNEQFF.

The genes are TRBV7-2 and TRBJ2-3; TRBD2 matches at 10 bases. Germline lookup yields CDR1 SGHTA and CDR2 FQGNSA. After removal of 7 bases from V and 8 bases from J, the junction contained 15 bases not matched to a gene. The CDR3 is 16 residues long. The CDR3, as DNA: TGTGCCAGCAATACGGCTAGCGGGGGCAGGGGGGCTACGCAGTATTTT. The encoded protein is CASNTASGGRGATQYF.

This clone was observed once. The CDR3: CASSPGPDTQYF. CDR3 in DNA: TGTGCCAGCAGCCCAGGACCAGATACGCAGTATTTT. The J gene is TRBJ2-3, the V gene TRBV3-1 (or the pseudogene TRBV3-2), with D hard to call. V was pared by 4 bases and J by 4 bases, with 6 bases between. Germline V gives CDR1 LGHDT, CDR2 YNNKEL (reference sequence). This CDR3 spans 12 amino acids.

The J gene is TRBJ1-1, the V gene TRBV28; 9 positions match TRBD1. Germline V gene data show CDR1 as MDHEN and CDR2 as SYDVKM. Trimming cost V 4 bases and J 0 bases; bases outside gene matches: 6. The CDR3 length is 16 residues. The CDR3 loop is CASSSPGQGMNTEAFF. CDR3 in DNA: TGTGCCAGCAGTTCGCCCGGACAGGGGATGAACACTGAAGCTTTCTTT.

The rearrangement joins TRBV10-2 to TRBJ2-5, with TRBD2 as a possible D gene (5 bases). Germline loops: CDR1 WSHSY, CDR2 SAAADI. Between the trimmed V and J ends, which lost 7 bases and 8 bases, there was a span of 20 bases. The length of the CDR3 is 14 residues. The CDR3, as DNA: TGCGCCAGCACCGGACTCGGTGGGGTAGTAACCCAGTACTTC. Translated: CASTGLGGVVTQYF.

The CDR3 nucleotides read TGTGCCAGCAGCCCGGGACAGGGGCTTAACTATGGCTACACCTTC. Translated: CASSPGQGLNYGYTF. The chain carries TRBV5-6 and TRBJ1-2, with 10 bases lining up with TRBD1. This CDR3 is built from 15 residues. CDR1 and CDR2 from the germline V gene are SGHDT and YYEEEE. Trimming cost V 4 bases and J 1 base; bases outside gene matches: 4.

The J gene is TRBJ1-1, the V gene TRBV10-3; D perhaps matches TRBD1 (5 bases). Trimming removed 0 bases at V and 0 bases at J, with 11 bases between. The germline V gene has CDR1 ENHRY and CDR2 SYGVKD. The CDR3 covers 16 residues. The CDR3 here is CAISESGGALNTEAFF. Written as DNA, the CDR3 is TGTGCCATCAGTGAGTCTGGAGGGGCGCTGAACACTGAAGCTTTCTTT.

The genes are TRBV5-6 and TRBJ2-7; D is uncertain. The germline V gene has CDR1 SGHDT and CDR2 YYEEEE. Trimming took off 4 bases at V and 1 base at J, with 9 bases between the two ends. This CDR3 has 13 amino acids. In DNA form, the CDR3 reads TGTGCCAGCAGCGCGGACGTATCCTACGAGCAGTACTTC. Translating gives CASSADVSYEQYF.

The gene calls are TRBV15 and TRBJ1-3; D gene uncertain. Germline values: CDR1 LNHNV, CDR2 YYDKDF (reference sequence). The CDR3 has 14 residues. V was pared by 6 bases and J by 0 bases, with 9 bases between. CDR3 amino acids: CATRVRSSGNTIYF. DNA for the CDR3: TGTGCCACCAGGGTTAGGAGCTCTGGAAACACCATATATTTT. Based on the CDR3 plus reference TRBV15 and TRBJ1-3, the full variable domain is DAMVIQNPRYQVTQFGKPVTLSCSQTLNHNVMYWYQQKSSQAPKLLFHYYDKDFNNEADTPDNFQSRRPNTSFCFLDIRSPGLGDTAMYLCATRVRSSGNTIYFGEGSWLTVV.

The chain is built from TRBV15 and TRBJ1-3; D not resolved. The CDR3 covers 15 residues. CDR1 LNHNV and CDR2 YYDKDF come from the germline V gene (reference sequence). Trimming stripped 3 bases from V and 4 bases from J, with 13 bases between. In nucleotides, the CDR3 is TGTGCCACCAGCAGTATGGGCGCGGAGGGAAACACCATATATTTT. Translation: CATSSMGAEGNTIYF.

The V and J genes are TRBV5-1 and TRBJ2-7, with 14 bases fitting TRBD2. Germline CDR1 SGHRS, CDR2 YFSETQ. V was pared by 3 bases and J by 2 bases, with 7 bases of the junction left unmatched. The CDR3 contains 17 residues. CDR3 sequence: CASSSRTSGGPPYEQYF. The CDR3 bases are TGCGCCAGCAGCTCCCGGACTAGCGGGGGGCCCCCCTACGAGCAGTACTTC.

V is TRBV12-5 and J is TRBJ2-5, with TRBD1 identical over 8 bases. The CDR3 sequence is 13 residues long. V gave up 5 bases and J gave up 7 bases; unmatched junction bases: 6. Germline-derived CDR1 and CDR2 are LGHNT and FRNRAP. CDR3 coding DNA: TGTGCTAGTGGTAAAGGTACAGGGGGGACCCAGTACTTC. It encodes CASGKGTGGTQYF.

The V call is TRBV25-1, the J call TRBJ1-2; D might be TRBD1 (6 bases). Germline CDR1 is MGHDK and CDR2 is SYGVNS. Trimming removed 4 bases from V and 2 bases from J, with 8 bases in between. There are 13 residues in the CDR3. CDR3 loop: CASSGGGNYGYTF. In DNA form, the CDR3 reads TGTGCCAGCAGTGGGGGGGGCAACTATGGCTACACCTTC.

This rearrangement joins TRBV7-8 to TRBJ1-2, with D possibly TRBD1 on 5 matching bases. Germline V gives CDR1 SGHVS, CDR2 FQNEAQ. This CDR3 has 15 residues. With 3 bases removed from V and 1 base from J, the gap between germline ends came to 12 bases. CDR3 in amino acids: CASSFSGGLNYGYTF. The CDR3, as DNA: TGTGCCAGCAGCTTCTCGGGGGGTCTTAACTATGGCTACACCTTC.

The chain combines TRBV6-5 with TRBJ1-5; maybe TRBD1 (6 bases). CDR3 length: 15 amino acids. From germline, CDR1 is MNHEY and CDR2 SVGAGI. Trimming pared 5 bases from V and 3 bases from J, leaving 14 bases between. The CDR3: CASSPQGSLNQPQHF. As DNA, the CDR3 is TGTGCCAGCAGTCCGCAGGGGTCCCTCAATCAGCCCCAGCATTTT.

The rearrangement uses TRBV24-1 and TRBJ2-3; no clear D. V was pared by 0 bases and J by 4 bases, with 1 base between. CDR3 length: 12 amino acids. Germline loops: CDR1 KGHDR, CDR2 SFDVKD. CDR3 amino acids: CATSDLADTQYF. The CDR3 DNA sequence: TGTGCCACCAGTGATTTGGCAGATACGCAGTATTTT.

The chain couples TRBV12-3 or TRBV12-4 to TRBJ1-2; D is ambiguous. The CDR3 is 13 residues long. The germline V and J ends were trimmed by 0 bases and 6 bases, with 8 bases remaining between them. DNA for the CDR3: TGTGCCAGCAGTTTAGCGCCTAGTGATGGCTACACCTTC. Encoded protein: CASSLAPSDGYTF.

The gene calls are TRBV5-8 and TRBJ2-3; tentatively, D is TRBD1 (5 bases). The CDR3 length is 17 residues. V was trimmed by 0 bases and J by 1 base, leaving 15 bases between them. Germline CDR1 is SGHTS and CDR2 is YDEGEE. The CDR3 reads CASSLARAVQRTDTQYF. CDR3 DNA sequence: TGTGCCAGCAGCTTGGCCAGGGCTGTTCAGCGCACAGATACGCAGTATTTT.

The chain carries TRBV7-6 and TRBJ1-1; a weak D match, TRBD1 (6 bases). Between the trimmed V and J ends, which lost 5 bases and 5 bases, there was a span of 18 bases. The CDR3 extends over 15 amino acids. From germline, CDR1 is SGHVS and CDR2 FNYEAQ. The DNA for the CDR3 is TGTGCCAGCAGCCTACCGGGACAAGTTGGTACTGAAGCTTTCTTT. As protein: CASSLPGQVGTEAFF.

The chain employs TRBV19 and TRBJ2-5; TRBD1 aligns across 11 bases. The V gene's germline CDR1 is LNHDA and CDR2 SQIVND (reference sequence). J gave up 5 bases and V 10 bases, and 9 bases lay outside the gene matches. This CDR3 contains 14 residues. This chain's CDR3 is CATLDRGLGETQYF. CDR3 DNA sequence: TGTGCCACCCTGGACAGGGGGCTGGGGGAGACCCAGTACTTC.